Below are 17 T cell receptor beta chains sequenced from a single sample in a study of human T cells and chemical hapten exposure. Stated time point: patch test 2, 6 weeks after DPC sensitization. Treatment reported: therapeutic diphenylcyclopropenone sensitization with weekly scalp DPC. TCRdb ran MiXCR on the RACE reads and lists one entry per CDR3 protein. The sample records around 360,000 distinct CDR3 sequences, more than 5% being singletons. The sample consisted of whole blood, taken in connection with sensitization to the hapten diphenylcyclopropenone (DPC). The receptors originated from a woman younger than 30 with alopecia areata. Some clones in this sample may be carry-over from other donors' samples.

A word on this clonotype: A read error may explain this, as a much larger clone is one base away. This likely comes from a read error, as the CDR3 has no conserved phenylalanine or tryptophan at its end. In nucleotides, the CDR3 is TGTGCCAGCAGCCCTTACAGAAAGAAGGGTTCACCCCTCCACTCT. It is translated as CASSPYRKKGSPLHS. The rearrangement joins TRBV3-1 to TRBJ1-6; D uncertain. V was trimmed by 4 bases and J by 9 bases, leaving 16 bases between them. The CDR3 loop spans 15 amino acids. Germline V gene data show CDR1 as LGHDT and CDR2 as YNNKEL (reference sequence).

This clonotype was found a few times. The chain combines TRBV5-4 with TRBJ2-2; D possibly corresponds to TRBD2 (5 bases). CDR3 length equals 16 residues. Germline V gene lookup returns CDR1 SGHNT and CDR2 YYREEE (reference sequence). V was trimmed by 0 bases and J by 6 bases, leaving 15 bases between them. CDR3 protein: CASSLGTSGGPGELFF. CDR3 bases: TGTGCCAGCAGCTTGGGAACTAGTGGCGGTCCCGGGGAGCTGTTTTTT.

This clonotype was recorded many times. The CDR3 DNA is TGTGCCAGCATACGGGACCCGATTAAAGAGACCCAGTACTTC. Its translation is CASIRDPIKETQYF. The chain links TRBV2 to TRBJ2-5; D assignment may be TRBD1 or TRBD2 (5 bases each). The CDR3 has 14 amino acids. Trimming stripped 7 bases from V and 3 bases from J, with 15 bases between. From germline, CDR1 is SNHLY and CDR2 FYNNEI.

The chain combines TRBV4-2 with TRBJ1-1, with a weak D call TRBD1 (6 bases). This CDR3 spans 15 amino acids. V dropped 4 bases and J dropped 3 bases, with 15 bases sitting between them. Germline values: CDR1 LGHNA, CDR2 YNFKEQ. The CDR3 coding sequence is TGTGCCAGCAGCCGGGTAGAGGCAGGGGACACTGAAGCTTTCTTT. It is translated as CASSRVEAGDTEAFF.

This clonotype has just a few counts. This rearrangement joins TRBV7-9 to TRBJ2-1; 7 bases agree with TRBD2. The CDR3 extends over 14 amino acids. Germline-derived CDR1 and CDR2 are SEHNR and FQNEAQ (reference sequence). V trimming: 5 bases; J trimming: 9 bases; junction bases outside the gene matches: 10. The CDR3 nucleotides are TGTGCCAGCAGCCCGTCGGCGGGGGTTGGTGAGCAGTTCTTC. It translates to CASSPSAGVGEQFF.

The V gene is TRBV9, the J gene TRBJ2-3; D ambiguous. CDR3 length equals 10 residues. Germline V gene data show CDR1 as SGDLS and CDR2 as YYNGEE. V was cut by 9 bases and J by 2 bases, with 4 bases left in between. In DNA, the CDR3 is TGTGCCAACCTCACAGATACGCAGTATTTT. It codes for CANLTDTQYF.

The chain employs TRBV7-6 and TRBJ1-2; a weak D match, TRBD1 (6 bases). The CDR3 contains 15 residues. Trimming removed 5 bases at V and 4 bases at J, with 17 bases between. The V gene's germline CDR1 is SGHVS and CDR2 FNYEAQ. In DNA, the CDR3 is TGTGCCAGCAGCCCGGGCCACAGGGAGAGCTATGGCTACACCTTC. It is translated as CASSPGHRESYGYTF.

The chain carries TRBV6-2 or TRBV6-3 and TRBJ2-6; tentatively, D is TRBD1 (6 bases). The germline CDR1 and CDR2 sequences are MNHEY and SVGEGT. The CDR3 is 15 amino acids. Trimming shortened V by 6 bases and J by 4 bases, and 13 bases separated the two germline ends. The chain's CDR3 is CASRPTGLGANVLTF. In nucleotides, the CDR3 is TGTGCCAGCAGACCTACAGGGTTAGGGGCCAACGTCCTGACTTTC.

The chain carries TRBV5-6 and TRBJ1-4; D gene unclear. Germline loops: CDR1 SGHDT, CDR2 YYEEEE. V lost 5 bases and J lost 6, with 8 bases in between. The CDR3 extends over 12 amino acids. CDR3 sequence: CASSPGDEKLFF. The DNA of the CDR3 is TGTGCCAGCAGTCCCGGGGATGAAAAACTGTTTTTT.

This clonotype was picked up a small number of times. V and J are TRBV2 and TRBJ1-3, with 10 bases identical to TRBD1. In germline, CDR1 is SNHLY, CDR2 FYNNEI. The CDR3 length is 16 residues. J gave up 3 bases and V 3 bases, and 5 bases lay outside the gene matches. The CDR3 loop is CASSDKTGGYGNTIYF. The DNA of the CDR3 is TGTGCCAGCAGTGACAAGACAGGGGGCTATGGAAACACCATATATTTT.

This clonotype was seen many times. The J gene is TRBJ1-1, the V gene TRBV20-1, with 7 bases fitting TRBD1. This CDR3 comprises 15 residues. V trimming: 3 bases; J trimming: 6 bases; junction bases outside the gene matches: 13. Germline CDR1 DFQATT, CDR2 SNEGSKA (reference sequence). DNA for the CDR3: TGCAGTGCTAGCGGAACCGGGACAGTGAGCCCTGAAGCTTTCTTT. It is translated as CSASGTGTVSPEAFF.

The chain couples TRBV4-3 to TRBJ2-1, with D hard to call. The CDR3 covers 14 residues. Germline V CDR1 and CDR2: LGHNA, YSLEER. V lost 4 bases and J lost 0, with 7 bases in between. CDR3 protein: CASSPDHSYNEQFF. CDR3 nucleotides: TGCGCCAGCAGCCCCGACCACTCCTACAATGAGCAGTTCTTC.

This clonotype was observed many times. The chain recombines TRBV29-1 with TRBJ1-1; weak D call: TRBD1 (5 bases). Germline V gene data show CDR1 as SQVTM and CDR2 as ANQGSEA. The CDR3 is 14 residues long. V lost 4 bases and J lost 0, with 12 bases in between. Here the CDR3 reads CSVGSLGLNTEAFF. CDR3 nucleotide sequence: TGCAGCGTTGGTAGTCTGGGACTGAACACTGAAGCTTTCTTT.

The chain uses TRBV24-1 and TRBJ2-2, with D maybe TRBD1 (6 bases). CDR1 is KGHDR and CDR2 is SFDVKD in the germline V gene. Trimming removed 4 bases from V and 4 bases from J, with 9 bases in between. The CDR3 is 14 amino acids. The CDR3 here is CATSDPDSTGELFF. The DNA for the CDR3 is TGTGCCACCAGTGACCCGGACAGCACCGGGGAGCTGTTTTTT.

The J gene is TRBJ2-7, the V gene TRBV11-2; D may be TRBD1 (5 bases). The CDR3 has 16 amino acids. Trimming took 3 bases from V and 0 from J, leaving 15 bases between them. Germline-derived CDR1 and CDR2 are SGHAT and FQNNGV. This CDR3 reads CASSFTLGAGSYEQYF. The CDR3 DNA reads as TGTGCCAGCAGCTTCACCCTTGGGGCCGGCTCCTACGAGCAGTACTTC.

A few counts support this clonotype. A read error is likely here: a far larger clone is one base away. The chain has TRBV12-3 or TRBV12-4 and TRBJ2-7, with D possibly TRBD2 on 5 matching bases. Trimming stripped 7 bases from V and 0 bases from J, with 10 bases between. This CDR3 is built from 13 residues. CDR3 sequence: CASTLRGSYEQYF. The CDR3 DNA reads as TGTGCCAGCACCCTACGGGGCTCCTACGAGCAGTACTTC.

The genes are TRBV10-3 and TRBJ2-3; D tentatively fits TRBD1 or TRBD2 (6 bases each). Germline CDR1 reads ENHRY; CDR2 reads SYGVKD. This CDR3 is built from 14 residues. V gave up 5 bases and J gave up 4 bases, with 13 bases separating them. CDR3 coding DNA: TGTGCCATCAGTAGAGTGGGGGGCCCAGATACGCAGTATTTT. Translated, it gives CAISRVGGPDTQYF.